The next 31 T cell receptor beta chains were all read from a single sample in a study of T cell repertoires in cytomegalovirus infection. TCRdb analysed the reads with MiXCR anew, one entry per CDR3 protein. Here the sample spans around 450,000 distinct CDR3 sequences, around 11% being singletons. Sequenced sample: PBMCs. These receptors were collected from a human donor in good health (CMV status not recorded). Some clones in this sample may be carry-over from other donors' samples.

In its sample, this clonotype was seen many times. The V gene is TRBV11-2, the J gene TRBJ2-3; 11 nucleotides align to TRBD2. CDR3 length: 19 amino acids. Germline lookup yields CDR1 SGHAT and CDR2 FQNNGV. V lost 5 bases and J lost 0; bases outside the gene matches: 13. CDR3 sequence reads: CASSQGLAALDSSTDTQYF. Here the CDR3 DNA reads TGTGCCAGCAGCCAGGGACTAGCGGCACTCGATTCTAGCACAGATACGCAGTATTTT. Based on the CDR3 plus reference TRBV11-2 and TRBJ2-3, the full variable domain is EAGVAQSPRYKIIEKRQSVAFWCNPISGHATLYWYQQILGQGPKLLIQFQNNGVVDDSQLPKDRFSAERLKGVDSTLKIQPAKLEDSAVYLCASSQGLAALDSSTDTQYFGPGTRLTVL.

This clonotype was observed many times. In DNA, the CDR3 is TGTGCCAGTAGGTCGGGACAGGGAAACTATGGCTACACCTTC. Encoded protein: CASRSGQGNYGYTF. The chain carries TRBV19 and TRBJ1-2, with 9 bases identical to TRBD1. Per germline, CDR1 LNHDA and CDR2 SQIVND (reference sequence). Unmatched junction bases numbered 4, after V lost 6 bases and J lost 2 bases. The CDR3 spans 14 residues.

There are many counts of this clonotype. The rearrangement joins TRBV4-2 to TRBJ1-3, with D perhaps TRBD1 (5 bases). Deletions cut 0 bases from V and 3 bases from J, with 9 bases between. Germline V gene sequence: CDR1 LGHNA, CDR2 YNFKEQ. The length of the CDR3 is 15 residues. CDR3 sequence: CASSQELGDGNTIYF. The CDR3 DNA is TGTGCCAGCAGCCAAGAATTGGGGGATGGAAACACCATATATTTT.

This chain connects TRBV2 to TRBJ2-2; tentative D call: TRBD1 (6 bases). V was pared by 5 bases and J by 4 bases, with 14 bases between. The length of the CDR3 is 15 residues. Germline lookup yields CDR1 SNHLY and CDR2 FYNNEI. In DNA form, the CDR3 reads TGTGCCAGCAGTACACAGGGTGCGGGCACCGGGGAGCTGTTTTTT. Its translation: CASSTQGAGTGELFF. The full variable domain, its missing parts supplied by reference TRBV2 and TRBJ2-2, is EPEVTQTPSHQVTQMGQEVILRCVPISNHLYFYWYRQILGQKVEFLVSFYNNEISEKSEIFDDQFSVERPDGSNFTLKIRSTKLEDSAMYFCASSTQGAGTGELFFGEGSRLTVL.

This clonotype was detected many times. The gene calls are TRBV7-8 and TRBJ1-1; the D gene is possibly TRBD1 (6 bases). The germline CDR1 and CDR2 sequences are SGHVS and FQNEAQ. Trimming left V 5 bases short and J 2 bases short, with 9 bases between. This CDR3 has 13 amino acids. DNA for the CDR3: TGTGCCAGCAGCGTACAGGGAAACACTGAAGCTTTCTTT. This sequence encodes CASSVQGNTEAFF. Full variable domain (outside the CDR3, taken from reference TRBV7-8 and TRBJ1-1): GAGVSQSPRYKVAKRGQDVALRCDPISGHVSLFWYQQALGQGPEFLTYFQNEAQLDKSGLPSDRFFAERPEGSVSTLKIQRTQQEDSAVYLCASSVQGNTEAFFGQGTRLTVV.

The sample holds many counts of this clonotype. The V gene is TRBV7-2, the J gene TRBJ2-1, with 13 bases fitting TRBD2. After removal of 5 bases from V and 7 bases from J, the junction contained 2 bases not matched to a gene. The CDR3 has 14 residues. The germline CDR1 and CDR2 sequences are SGHTA and FQGNSA. The DNA of the CDR3 is TGTGCCAGCAGCCAGACTAGCGGGGGGAATGAGCAGTTCTTC. Protein: CASSQTSGGNEQFF.

This clonotype came up many times. V and J are TRBV28 and TRBJ1-5, with a weak D call TRBD1 (6 bases). In germline, CDR1 is MDHEN, CDR2 SYDVKM. The V gene lost 4 bases and the J gene lost 1 base, with 11 bases spanning the gap. The CDR3 loop spans 15 amino acids. The CDR3 protein is CASSSRGLSNQPQHF. CDR3 DNA: TGTGCCAGCAGTTCCAGGGGCCTCAGCAATCAGCCCCAGCATTTT. Supplemented by reference TRBV28 and TRBJ1-5, the full variable domain reads DVKVTQSSRYLVKRTGEKVFLECVQDMDHENMFWYRQDPGLGLRLIYFSYDVKMKEKGDIPEGYSVSREKKERFSLILESASTNQTSMYLCASSSRGLSNQPQHFGDGTRLSIL.

A few counts support this clonotype. V and J are TRBV28 and TRBJ2-5, with 14 bases that match TRBD2. V shed 6 bases and J 6 bases; nucleotides not matched to a gene: 3. Germline CDR1 reads MDHEN; CDR2 reads SYDVKM. CDR3 length: 14 amino acids. The CDR3 coding sequence is TGTGCCAGCAGCAGGACTAGCGGGAGGAAGACCCAGTACTTC. Translating gives CASSRTSGRKTQYF.

This clonotype was detected ten times or more. J is TRBJ2-1 and V is TRBV28; D may be TRBD1 (5 bases). The CDR3 is 17 residues long. The V and J ends lost 2 bases and 2 bases respectively, with 16 bases between them. Germline V gene data show CDR1 as MDHEN and CDR2 as SYDVKM. CDR3 in amino acids: CASSLIVRAGTYNEQFF. CDR3 in DNA: TGTGCCAGCAGTTTAATCGTTAGGGCAGGGACCTACAATGAGCAGTTCTTC.

A few counts support this clonotype. The chain has TRBV7-9 and TRBJ2-1; D might be TRBD1 (6 bases). This CDR3 region has 16 residues. Trimming took 0 bases from V and 2 from J, leaving 11 bases between them. The V gene's germline CDR1 is SEHNR and CDR2 FQNEAQ (reference sequence). Here the CDR3 DNA reads TGTGCCAGCAGCTTAGCGGGGGCCAGTACCTACAATGAGCAGTTCTTC. Translating it yields CASSLAGASTYNEQFF.

This clonotype showed up just once. This sequence joins TRBV20-1 and TRBJ2-7; possible D gene TRBD1, 8 bases. V lost 5 bases, J lost 3 bases, and 29 bases lay in between. Germline V gives CDR1 DFQATT, CDR2 SNEGSKA (reference sequence). CDR3 length: 18 amino acids. CDR3 DNA sequence: TGCAGTGCTCCAAAAAGCGGGACAGGCTTGATTAGGGACTACGAGCAGTACTTC. Its translation is CSAPKSGTGLIRDYEQYF.

V and J are TRBV20-1 and TRBJ2-1; D is undetermined. The V end lost 3 bases, the J end lost 0 bases, and 9 bases lay between the germline ends. CDR3 size: 14 residues. Germline-derived CDR1 and CDR2 are DFQATT and SNEGSKA (reference sequence). This CDR3 reads CSASAMSSYNEQFF. The CDR3 DNA sequence: TGCAGTGCTAGTGCTATGAGCTCCTACAATGAGCAGTTCTTC.

This clonotype occurred many times. The chain joins TRBV11-2 to TRBJ2-7, with a possible D match to TRBD1 (5 bases). CDR1 is SGHAT, CDR2 FQNNGV, per germline. Trimming took off 4 bases at V and 11 bases at J, with 18 bases between the two ends. The CDR3 has 13 residues. DNA of the CDR3: TGTGCCAGCAGCTCTTTATTCAGGGTCATTGAGTACTTC. This translates into CASSSLFRVIEYF.

This clonotype was seen more than once but under ten times. This sequence joins TRBV20-1 and TRBJ2-5; 8 positions agree with TRBD2. Per germline, CDR1 DFQATT and CDR2 SNEGSKA (reference sequence). This CDR3 is 15 amino acids long. With 0 bases clipped from V and 2 bases from J, the junction kept 5 bases outside the gene matches. This CDR3 is CSARDVSGVQETQYF. The CDR3 DNA sequence: TGCAGTGCTAGAGATGTTAGCGGGGTTCAAGAGACCCAGTACTTC.

This clonotype showed up many times. This chain links TRBV2 with TRBJ2-1; 12 nucleotides align to TRBD1. With 7 bases clipped from V and 8 bases from J, the junction kept 12 bases outside the gene matches. Germline V CDR1 and CDR2: SNHLY, FYNNEI. The length of the CDR3 is 16 residues. DNA of the CDR3: TGTGCCAGCACCCGAGGGGGGACAGGGGGCTCGGATGAGCAGTTCTTC. Its translation: CASTRGGTGGSDEQFF.

This clonotype was counted many times. This rearrangement joins TRBV28 to TRBJ2-7; D is unresolved. CDR3 length: 13 residues. The germline V gene encodes CDR1 MDHEN and CDR2 SYDVKM. V lost 3 bases and J 10 bases, leaving 16 bases between the germline ends. This CDR3 is CASSFLLSAGQYF. The CDR3 DNA reads TGTGCCAGCAGTTTCCTCCTCTCTGCCGGCCAGTACTTC. The full variable domain, its missing parts supplied by reference TRBV28 and TRBJ2-7, is DVKVTQSSRYLVKRTGEKVFLECVQDMDHENMFWYRQDPGLGLRLIYFSYDVKMKEKGDIPEGYSVSREKKERFSLILESASTNQTSMYLCASSFLLSAGQYFGPGTRLTVT.

In the case of this clonotype: The final CDR3 position lacks the conserved phenylalanine or tryptophan, pointing to a likely read error. The chain links TRBV14 to TRBJ2-1, with 7 positions matching TRBD2. The CDR3 has 16 residues. V lost 4 bases, J lost 5 bases, and 11 bases stayed unmatched. The germline V gene has CDR1 SGHDN and CDR2 FVKESK. CDR3 DNA: TGTGCCAGCAGCCCAGGACTAGAGGGAGGAAACAATGAGCAGTTCTTA. Residues: CASSPGLEGGNNEQFL.

This clonotype was detected many times. This rearrangement joins TRBV7-2 to TRBJ1-2; 8 nucleotides line up with TRBD1. Germline trimming cut 3 bases from V and 4 bases from J; bases unmatched to any gene: 7. Germline V lookup: CDR1 SGHTA, CDR2 FQGNSA. The CDR3 runs to 15 residues. The DNA for the CDR3 is TGTGCCAGCAGCTTGCACTCAACAGGGGGCTATGGCTACACCTTC. Translated: CASSLHSTGGYGYTF.

This clonotype was found many times. V is TRBV7-2 and J is TRBJ2-1; 10 bases are shared with TRBD2. V lost 4 bases, J lost 5 bases, and 5 bases stayed unmatched. CDR3 length: 15 residues. Germline V CDR1 and CDR2: SGHTA, FQGNSA. CDR3 loop: CASSWTSGLNNEQFF. CDR3 DNA sequence: TGTGCCAGCAGCTGGACTAGCGGACTGAACAATGAGCAGTTCTTC.

This clonotype was picked up many times. This rearrangement joins TRBV7-2 to TRBJ2-5; TRBD2 matches at 8 bases. Germline V gene data show CDR1 as SGHTA and CDR2 as FQGNSA. V shed 1 base and J 5 bases; nucleotides not matched to a gene: 9. The CDR3 extends over 16 amino acids. The CDR3 nucleotides read TGTGCCAGCAGCTTAGGAAGGGGCGGGAGGAGGGAGACCCAGTACTTC. Residues: CASSLGRGGRRETQYF.

This clonotype was counted only a few times. The J gene is TRBJ2-1, the V gene TRBV4-2; D gene uncertain. From germline, CDR1 is LGHNA and CDR2 YNFKEQ. Trimming took off 0 bases at V and 6 bases at J, with 9 bases between the two ends. This CDR3 contains 14 residues. As DNA, the CDR3 is TGTGCCAGCAGCCAAGATGCCAGCCCCAATGAGCAGTTCTTC. Its protein is CASSQDASPNEQFF.

This clonotype was counted ten times or more. V and J are TRBV3-1 and TRBJ1-3; tentative D call: TRBD1 (5 bases). Trimming stripped 0 bases from V and 4 bases from J, with 13 bases between. The CDR3 runs 16 residues. CDR1 LGHDT and CDR2 YNNKEL come from the germline V gene (reference sequence). The CDR3, as DNA: TGTGCCAGCAGCCAAGATCTCTATCCAGGGGGAAACACCATATATTTT. The encoded protein is CASSQDLYPGGNTIYF. Drawing the rest from reference TRBV3-1 and TRBJ1-3, the complete variable domain is DTAVSQTPKYLVTQMGNDKSIKCEQNLGHDTMYWYKQDSKKFLKIMFSYNNKELIINETVPNRFSPKSPDKAHLNLHINSLELGDSAVYFCASSQDLYPGGNTIYFGEGSWLTVV.

The CDR3 nucleotides read TGTGCCAGCAGTTACTTCGCGACAGACTATGGCTACACCTTC. It codes for CASSYFATDYGYTF. The chain has TRBV6-6 and TRBJ1-2; weak D call: TRBD1 (5 bases). Germline V gene lookup returns CDR1 MNHNY and CDR2 SVGAGI (reference sequence). The CDR3 covers 14 residues. V shed 1 base and J shed 3 bases, with 9 bases lying between them.

This clonotype was found many times. The J gene is TRBJ1-1, the V gene TRBV12-3 or TRBV12-4, with D perhaps TRBD1 (5 bases). This CDR3 has 12 amino acids. The DNA for the CDR3 is TGTGTCACCGAGGGGCTTAGGACTGAAGCTTTCTTT. Translating it yields CVTEGLRTEAFF.

The chain uses TRBV7-6 and TRBJ1-4; D remains unclear. The CDR3 is 13 amino acids. Trimming took off 4 bases at V and 7 bases at J, with 10 bases between the two ends. Germline V gene lookup returns CDR1 SGHVS and CDR2 FNYEAQ. In DNA, the CDR3 is TGTGCCAGCAGCTCTAGATGGGGTGAAAAACTGTTTTTT. Encoded protein: CASSSRWGEKLFF.

In this sample, this clonotype turned up many times. V gene TRBV7-9 combines with J gene TRBJ2-6; no clear D gene. This CDR3 spans 19 amino acids. Germline CDR1 SEHNR, CDR2 FQNEAQ (reference sequence). V shed 0 bases and J shed 0 bases, with 15 bases lying between them. The CDR3 is CASSLARVRRNSGANVLTF. CDR3 nucleotides: TGTGCCAGCAGCTTAGCTCGGGTCCGAAGAAACTCTGGGGCCAACGTCCTGACTTTC.

This sequence joins TRBV9 and TRBJ1-1; D is unclear. This CDR3 comprises 15 residues. Germline CDR1 and CDR2: SGDLS and YYNGEE. V gave up 4 bases and J gave up 0 bases, with 13 bases separating them. CDR3 sequence: CASSPRSGMNTEAFF. The CDR3 DNA follows: TGTGCCAGCAGCCCCCGTTCGGGGATGAACACTGAAGCTTTCTTT.

This clonotype appeared many times. The gene calls are TRBV28 and TRBJ1-1; no firm D call. Germline lookup yields CDR1 MDHEN and CDR2 SYDVKM. V lost 3 bases and J 8 bases, leaving 7 bases between the germline ends. The CDR3 covers 11 residues. CDR3 sequence: CASSFKVEAFF. CDR3 in DNA: TGTGCCAGCAGTTTTAAGGTGGAAGCTTTCTTT.

This clonotype was found once. A much larger clone lies one base from this, so it may be a read error. The V call is TRBV20-1, the J call TRBJ1-5, with D possibly TRBD1 on 6 matching bases. The CDR3 has 15 residues. V was cut by 2 bases and J by 8 bases, with 19 bases left in between. CDR1 DFQATT and CDR2 SNEGSKA come from the germline V gene (reference sequence). The CDR3 DNA reads as TGCAGTGCTAGACGGCGATCGAAGGACAGTAAGCCCCAGCATTTT. As protein: CSARRRSKDSKPQHF.

In its sample, this clonotype was seen many times. The J gene is TRBJ2-3, the V gene TRBV12-3 or TRBV12-4, with 10 bases identical to TRBD2. The CDR3 runs to 16 residues. V shed 4 bases, J shed 2 bases, and the junction held 6 bases outside the gene matches. The CDR3 nucleotides read TGTGCCAGCAGTTCCCCCGGGACTAGCGACACAGATACGCAGTATTTT. Its protein product is CASSSPGTSDTDTQYF.

The chain couples TRBV7-9 to TRBJ1-4; no clear D gene. The V end lost 5 bases, the J end lost 0 bases, and 10 bases lay between the germline ends. CDR1 is SEHNR and CDR2 is FQNEAQ in the germline V gene (reference sequence). The CDR3 spans 15 residues. CDR3 sequence reads: CASSTPGTTNEKLFF. The CDR3 nucleotides are TGTGCCAGCAGCACCCCCGGGACAACTAATGAAAAACTGTTTTTT.